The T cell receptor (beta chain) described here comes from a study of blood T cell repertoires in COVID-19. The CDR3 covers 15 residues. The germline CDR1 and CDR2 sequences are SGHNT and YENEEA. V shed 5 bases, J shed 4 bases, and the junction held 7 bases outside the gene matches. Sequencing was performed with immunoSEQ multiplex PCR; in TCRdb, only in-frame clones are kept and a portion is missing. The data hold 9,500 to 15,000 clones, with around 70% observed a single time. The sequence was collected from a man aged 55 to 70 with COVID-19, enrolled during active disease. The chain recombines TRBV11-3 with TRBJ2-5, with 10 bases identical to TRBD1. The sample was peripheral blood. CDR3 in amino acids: CASSDDWDRGETQYF. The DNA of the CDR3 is TGTGCCAGCAGCGATGATTGGGACAGGGGAGAGACCCAGTACTTC.